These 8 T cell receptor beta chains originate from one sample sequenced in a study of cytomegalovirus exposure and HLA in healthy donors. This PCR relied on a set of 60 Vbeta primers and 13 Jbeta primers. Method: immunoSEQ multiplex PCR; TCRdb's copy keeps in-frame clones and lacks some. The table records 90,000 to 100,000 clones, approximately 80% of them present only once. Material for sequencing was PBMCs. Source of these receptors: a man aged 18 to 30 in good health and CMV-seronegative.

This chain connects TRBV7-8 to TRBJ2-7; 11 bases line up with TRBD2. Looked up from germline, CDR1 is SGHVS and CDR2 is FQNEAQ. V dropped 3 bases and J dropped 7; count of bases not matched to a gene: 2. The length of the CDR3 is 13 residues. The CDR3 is CASSLGLAEEQYF. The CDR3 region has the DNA TGTGCCAGCAGCTTGGGACTAGCGGAAGAGCAGTACTTC. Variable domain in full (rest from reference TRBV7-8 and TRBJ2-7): GAGVSQSPRYKVAKRGQDVALRCDPISGHVSLFWYQQALGQGPEFLTYFQNEAQLDKSGLPSDRFFAERPEGSVSTLKIQRTQQEDSAVYLCASSLGLAEEQYFGPGTRLTVT.

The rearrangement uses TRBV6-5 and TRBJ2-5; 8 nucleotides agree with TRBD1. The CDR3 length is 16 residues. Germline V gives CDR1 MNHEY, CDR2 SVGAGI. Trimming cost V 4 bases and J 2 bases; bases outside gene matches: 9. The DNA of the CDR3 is TGTGCCAGCAGTTCCCTCTGGCGACAGGGGCAAGAGACCCAGTACTTC. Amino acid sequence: CASSSLWRQGQETQYF.

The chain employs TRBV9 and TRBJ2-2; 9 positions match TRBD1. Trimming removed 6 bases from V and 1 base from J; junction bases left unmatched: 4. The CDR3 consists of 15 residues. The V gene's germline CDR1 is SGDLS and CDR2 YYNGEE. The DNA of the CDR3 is TGTGCCAGCAAGGGACAGGGTTGGAACACCGGGGAGCTGTTTTTT. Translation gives CASKGQGWNTGELFF.

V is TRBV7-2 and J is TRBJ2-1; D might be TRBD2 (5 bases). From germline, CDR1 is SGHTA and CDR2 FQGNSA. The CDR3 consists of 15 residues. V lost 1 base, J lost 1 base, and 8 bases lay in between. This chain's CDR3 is CASSLEPGSYNEQFF. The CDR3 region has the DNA TGTGCCAGCAGCTTAGAACCGGGGTCCTACAATGAGCAGTTCTTC.

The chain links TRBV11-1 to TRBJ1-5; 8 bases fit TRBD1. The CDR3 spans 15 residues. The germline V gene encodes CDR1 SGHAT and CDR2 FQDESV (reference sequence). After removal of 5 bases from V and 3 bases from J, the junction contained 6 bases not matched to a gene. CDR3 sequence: CASSQGQGPNQPQHF. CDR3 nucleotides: TGTGCCAGCAGCCAAGGACAGGGCCCCAATCAGCCCCAGCATTTT. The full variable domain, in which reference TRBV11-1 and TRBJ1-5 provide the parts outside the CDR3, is EAEVAQSPRYKITEKSQAVAFWCDPISGHATLYWYRQILGQGPELLVQFQDESVVDDSQLPKDRFSAERLKGVDSTLKIQPAELGDSAMYLCASSQGQGPNQPQHFGDGTRLSIL.

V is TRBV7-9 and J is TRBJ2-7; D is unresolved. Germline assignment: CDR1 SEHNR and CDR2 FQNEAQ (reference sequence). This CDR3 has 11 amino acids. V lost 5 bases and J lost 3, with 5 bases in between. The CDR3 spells CASSLNYEQYF. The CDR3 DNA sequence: TGTGCCAGCAGCCTTAACTACGAGCAGTACTTC.

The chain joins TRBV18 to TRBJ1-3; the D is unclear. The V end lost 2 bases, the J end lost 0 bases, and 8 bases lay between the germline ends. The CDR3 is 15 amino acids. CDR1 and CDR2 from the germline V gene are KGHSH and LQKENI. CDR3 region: CASSPGSGSGNTIYF. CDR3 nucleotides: TGTGCCAGCTCACCAGGCAGTGGCTCTGGAAACACCATATATTTT.

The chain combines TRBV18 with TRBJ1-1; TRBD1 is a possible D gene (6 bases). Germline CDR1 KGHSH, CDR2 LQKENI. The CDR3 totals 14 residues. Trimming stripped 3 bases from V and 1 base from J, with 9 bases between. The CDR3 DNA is TGTGCCAGCTCACCGGGGACACGGAACACTGAAGCTTTCTTT. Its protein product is CASSPGTRNTEAFF. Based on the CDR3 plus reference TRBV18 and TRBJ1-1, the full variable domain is NAGVMQNPRHLVRRRGQEARLRCSPMKGHSHVYWYRQLPEEGLKFMVYLQKENIIDESGMPKERFSAEFPKEGPSILRIQQVVRGDSAAYFCASSPGTRNTEAFFGQGTRLTVV.